The 20 T cell receptor beta chains in this list originate from one sample, sequenced in a study of Graves' ophthalmopathy and Graves' hyperthyroidism. CDR3 regions of TCR beta were amplified from RNA transcripts. RT-PCR in the first round used HTBI primers; a second-round multiplex PCR followed. TCRdb analysed the multiplex PCR reads with MiXCR anew, one entry per CDR3 protein. The sample lists 350,000 to 400,000 distinct CDR3 sequences; around 18% were seen once. Sequencing was done on a sample of peripheral blood. The receptors come from a woman aged 18-29 years with Graves' ophthalmopathy.

This clonotype has ten or more counts. The genes are TRBV6-5 and TRBJ2-2; TRBD2 aligns across 11 bases. The CDR3 extends over 15 amino acids. Trimming at V came to 6 bases and at J to 2 bases, leaving 2 bases not matched to a gene. Germline-derived CDR1 and CDR2 are MNHEY and SVGAGI. Here the CDR3 reads CASRGTSGNTGELFF. DNA for the CDR3: TGTGCCAGCAGAGGGACTAGCGGAAACACCGGGGAGCTGTTTTTT.

There are many counts of this clonotype. This sequence joins TRBV28 and TRBJ2-7; TRBD2 matches 11 bases. In germline, CDR1 is MDHEN, CDR2 SYDVKM. The CDR3 runs to 14 residues. The ends lost 6 bases at V and 2 bases at J; junction bases unmatched: 3. The CDR3 loop is CASRLAGGPYEQYF. The CDR3, as DNA: TGTGCCAGCAGGCTAGCGGGAGGTCCCTACGAGCAGTACTTC. Supplemented by reference TRBV28 and TRBJ2-7, the full variable domain reads DVKVTQSSRYLVKRTGEKVFLECVQDMDHENMFWYRQDPGLGLRLIYFSYDVKMKEKGDIPEGYSVSREKKERFSLILESASTNQTSMYLCASRLAGGPYEQYFGPGTRLTVT.

This clonotype was seen at least ten times. V usage is TRBV10-3 and J usage is TRBJ2-2; TRBD1 matches at 9 bases. CDR3 length: 15 amino acids. Unmatched junction bases numbered 10, after V lost 8 bases and J lost 6 bases. CDR1 and CDR2 (germline): ENHRY, SYGVKD. CDR3 loop: CAIPGVQGAPGELFF. CDR3 in DNA: TGTGCCATCCCTGGGGTACAGGGGGCTCCCGGGGAGCTGTTTTTT.

This clonotype was picked up many times. This chain joins TRBV28 and TRBJ1-5; D may be TRBD1 (6 bases). The CDR3 covers 16 residues. Deletions cut 6 bases from V and 1 base from J, with 16 bases between. Germline CDR1 reads MDHEN; CDR2 reads SYDVKM. CDR3 DNA: TGTGCCAGCAGAACCGGAGGGGGAGCGAGCAATCAGCCCCAGCATTTT. Translated: CASRTGGGASNQPQHF.

The J gene is TRBJ1-1, the V gene TRBV25-1; tentative D call: TRBD1 (6 bases). The CDR3 totals 14 residues. V was shortened by 4 bases and J by 3 bases, with 12 bases between the two germline ends. Germline-derived CDR1 and CDR2 are MGHDK and SYGVNS. The DNA of the CDR3 is TGTGCCAGCAGTGGAGGGGGACGGTACACTGAAGCTTTCTTT. Protein: CASSGGGRYTEAFF.

Ten or more counts support this clonotype. The chain couples TRBV28 to TRBJ2-5; D unclear. CDR3 size: 16 residues. The germline V gene encodes CDR1 MDHEN and CDR2 SYDVKM. Trimming pared 5 bases from V and 5 bases from J, leaving 21 bases between. The CDR3 is CASSPGGATLQETQYF. CDR3 sequence (DNA): TGTGCCAGCAGTCCCGGTGGTGCAACGCTCCAGGAGACCCAGTACTTC.

Ten or more counts support this clonotype. The chain carries TRBV7-2 and TRBJ2-5, with TRBD1 as a possible D gene (7 bases). The V end was cut by 1 base, the J end by 9 bases, with 18 bases between. The CDR3 spans 15 residues. Germline values: CDR1 SGHTA, CDR2 FQGNSA. In nucleotides, the CDR3 is TGTGCCAGCAGCTTAGATCGAGGGCAGGGGGAGGCCCAGTACTTC. Translating it yields CASSLDRGQGEAQYF. The complete variable domain, with remaining parts taken from reference TRBV7-2 and TRBJ2-5, reads GAGVSQSPSNKVTEKGKDVELRCDPISGHTALYWYRQSLGQGLEFLIYFQGNSAPDKSGLPSDRFSAERTGGSVSTLTIQRTQQEDSAVYLCASSLDRGQGEAQYFGPGTRLLVL.

This clonotype was recorded many times. The chain carries TRBV13 and TRBJ1-6; 8 bases are shared with TRBD1. The J segment lost 7 bases and the V segment lost 6 bases, leaving 14 bases of the junction unmatched. The CDR3 is made up of 17 amino acids. From germline, CDR1 is PRHDT and CDR2 FYEKMQ (reference sequence). The CDR3, as DNA: TGTGCCAGCAGGGTCCAACGGGTAACAGGGGGGAATTCACCCCTCCACTTT. Protein sequence: CASRVQRVTGGNSPLHF.

This clonotype was detected ten times or more. No conserved phenylalanine or tryptophan ends this CDR3, so it is likely a read error. The rearrangement joins TRBV6-2 or TRBV6-3 to TRBJ1-1; D not certain. The CDR3 has 13 amino acids. CDR1 and CDR2 (germline): MNHEY, SVGEGT. The ends were cut back, 2 bases at V and 1 base at J, with 5 bases in the middle. DNA of the CDR3: TGTGCCAGCAGTTACGGTCAGAACACTGAAGCTTTCCTT. It encodes CASSYGQNTEAFL.

This clonotype was seen at least ten times. The V and J genes are TRBV6-5 and TRBJ2-5; 7 positions match TRBD2. Trimming at V came to 4 bases and at J to 2 bases, leaving 4 bases not matched to a gene. This CDR3 is built from 14 residues. Germline lookup yields CDR1 MNHEY and CDR2 SVGAGI. The CDR3 coding sequence is TGTGCCAGCAGTTCACGGGGACTACAAGAGACCCAGTACTTC. Amino acids: CASSSRGLQETQYF.

V is TRBV27 and J is TRBJ2-2; TRBD2 matches at 7 bases. V shed 4 bases and J 6 bases; nucleotides not matched to a gene: 5. CDR3 length: 14 amino acids. In germline, CDR1 is MNHEY, CDR2 SMNVEV (reference sequence). The CDR3 region is CASSSTSSAGELFF. CDR3 nucleotide sequence: TGTGCCAGCAGTTCGACTAGCTCGGCCGGGGAGCTGTTTTTT.

This clonotype was seen a handful of times. The V and J genes are TRBV5-1 and TRBJ2-2, with TRBD1 identical over 7 bases. With V trimmed by 1 base and J by 6 bases, 3 bases remained unmatched. Germline CDR1 is SGHRS and CDR2 is YFSETQ. This CDR3 contains 14 residues. The CDR3: CASSLRQGPGELFF. DNA for the CDR3: TGCGCCAGCAGCTTGAGACAGGGCCCCGGGGAGCTGTTTTTT.

This clonotype was seen many times. The chain recombines TRBV7-9 with TRBJ2-7; TRBD2 matches 9 bases. The J segment lost 5 bases and the V segment lost 3 bases, leaving 8 bases of the junction unmatched. Germline lookup yields CDR1 SEHNR and CDR2 FQNEAQ (reference sequence). The CDR3 extends over 15 amino acids. CDR3 sequence reads: CASSFSASGANEQYF. In DNA, the CDR3 is TGTGCCAGCAGCTTCTCGGCTAGCGGGGCCAACGAGCAGTACTTC. Using reference TRBV7-9 and TRBJ2-7 for the parts outside the CDR3, the full variable domain is DTGVSQNPRHKITKRGQNVTFRCDPISEHNRLYWYRQTLGQGPEFLTYFQNEAQLEKSRLLSDRFSAERPKGSFSTLEIQRTEQGDSAMYLCASSFSASGANEQYFGPGTRLTVT.

This clonotype occurred many times. The V call is TRBV24-1, the J call TRBJ2-7, with D hard to call. The CDR3 totals 13 residues. Between the trimmed V and J ends, which lost 5 bases and 0 bases, there was a span of 7 bases. CDR1 is KGHDR, CDR2 SFDVKD, per germline. The CDR3 protein is CATSGADSYEQYF. CDR3 bases: TGTGCCACCAGTGGGGCGGACTCCTACGAGCAGTACTTC.

This clonotype was detected ten times or more. The chain links TRBV15 to TRBJ1-6; D ambiguous. CDR1 is LNHNV and CDR2 is YYDKDF in the germline V gene (reference sequence). The CDR3 is made up of 13 amino acids. V was pared by 1 base and J by 5 bases, with 3 bases between. The CDR3 DNA reads as TGTGCCACCAGCAGAGTGCATAATTCACCCCTCCACTTT. Protein: CATSRVHNSPLHF.

This clonotype was picked up many times. The CDR3 sequence is CASGLGRALGTGELFF. The CDR3 DNA sequence: TGTGCTAGTGGTTTGGGCCGGGCCTTGGGGACCGGGGAGCTGTTTTTT. V and J are TRBV12-5 and TRBJ2-2; D gene uncertain. V dropped 1 base and J dropped 5 bases, with 14 bases sitting between them. The CDR3 is made up of 16 amino acids. The germline CDR1 and CDR2 sequences are LGHNT and FRNRAP.

Concerning this clonotype: This could be a read error, since a much larger clone is one nucleotide away. The rearrangement joins TRBV30 to TRBJ1-5, with TRBD1 as a possible D gene (5 bases). Germline CDR1 reads GTSNPN; CDR2 reads SVGIG (reference sequence). Trimming shortened V by 0 bases and J by 4 bases, and 13 bases separated the two germline ends. The CDR3 runs to 15 residues. The CDR3 sequence is CAWSVKGLGNQPQHF. The CDR3 DNA sequence: TGTGCCTGGAGTGTAAAGGGGCTAGGTAATCAGCCCCAGCATTTT.

This clonotype was seen repeatedly, ten times or more. This chain joins TRBV4-3 and TRBJ1-5; D not certain. The CDR3 has 15 residues. Trimming took off 2 bases at V and 0 bases at J, with 8 bases between the two ends. CDR1 LGHNA and CDR2 YSLEER come from the germline V gene. The CDR3 region is CASSQRPSSNQPQHF. For the CDR3, the DNA is TGCGCCAGCAGCCAAAGGCCCAGTAGCAATCAGCCCCAGCATTTT.

This clonotype showed up many times. The chain is built from TRBV6-2 or TRBV6-3 and TRBJ2-7, with 8 bases fitting TRBD1. This CDR3 is 14 amino acids long. J lost 1 base, V lost 7 bases, and 6 bases had no gene match. Germline V gene lookup returns CDR1 MNHEY and CDR2 SVGEGT. CDR3: CASTIRQGSYEQYF. CDR3 nucleotides: TGTGCCAGCACAATTCGACAGGGGTCCTACGAGCAGTACTTC.

This clonotype has at least ten counts. This rearrangement joins TRBV28 to TRBJ2-6; 10 bases are shared with TRBD1. The V gene's germline CDR1 is MDHEN and CDR2 SYDVKM. The CDR3 runs 18 residues. Trimming at V came to 4 bases and at J to 0 bases, leaving 6 bases not matched to a gene. The CDR3 loop is CASSYPRTGGSGANVLTF. CDR3 DNA sequence: TGTGCCAGCAGTTACCCGCGGACAGGGGGCTCTGGGGCCAACGTCCTGACTTTC. The whole variable domain, remainder taken from reference TRBV28 and TRBJ2-6, is DVKVTQSSRYLVKRTGEKVFLECVQDMDHENMFWYRQDPGLGLRLIYFSYDVKMKEKGDIPEGYSVSREKKERFSLILESASTNQTSMYLCASSYPRTGGSGANVLTFGAGSRLTVL.